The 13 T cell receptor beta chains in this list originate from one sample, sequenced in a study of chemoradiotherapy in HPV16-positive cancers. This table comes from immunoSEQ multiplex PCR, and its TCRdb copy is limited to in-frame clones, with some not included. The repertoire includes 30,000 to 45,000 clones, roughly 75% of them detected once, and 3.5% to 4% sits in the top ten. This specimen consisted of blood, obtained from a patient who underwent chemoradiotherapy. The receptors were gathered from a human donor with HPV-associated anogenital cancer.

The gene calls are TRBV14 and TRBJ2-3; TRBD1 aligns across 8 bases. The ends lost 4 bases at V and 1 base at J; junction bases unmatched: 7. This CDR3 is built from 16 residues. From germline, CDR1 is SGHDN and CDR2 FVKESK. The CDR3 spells CASSPYETGGTDTQYF. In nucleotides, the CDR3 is TGTGCCAGCAGCCCCTACGAGACAGGGGGCACAGATACGCAGTATTTT.

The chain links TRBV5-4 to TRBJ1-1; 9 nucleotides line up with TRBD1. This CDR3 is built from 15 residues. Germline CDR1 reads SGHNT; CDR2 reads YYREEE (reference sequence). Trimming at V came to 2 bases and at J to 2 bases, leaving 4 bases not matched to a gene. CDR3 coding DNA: TGTGCCAGCAGCTTAAAACAGGGGGCAAACACTGAAGCTTTCTTT. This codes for CASSLKQGANTEAFF.

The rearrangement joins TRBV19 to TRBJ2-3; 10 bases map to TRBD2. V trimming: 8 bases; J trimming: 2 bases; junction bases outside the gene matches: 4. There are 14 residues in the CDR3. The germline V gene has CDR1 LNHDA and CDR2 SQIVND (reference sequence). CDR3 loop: CASRLAGDTDTQYF. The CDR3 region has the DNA TGTGCCAGTCGTCTAGCGGGGGACACAGATACGCAGTATTTT. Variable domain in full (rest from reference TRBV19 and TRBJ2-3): DGGITQSPKYLFRKEGQNVTLSCEQNLNHDAMYWYRQDPGQGLRLIYYSQIVNDFQKGDIAEGYSVSREKKESFPLTVTSAQKNPTAFYLCASRLAGDTDTQYFGPGTRLTVL.

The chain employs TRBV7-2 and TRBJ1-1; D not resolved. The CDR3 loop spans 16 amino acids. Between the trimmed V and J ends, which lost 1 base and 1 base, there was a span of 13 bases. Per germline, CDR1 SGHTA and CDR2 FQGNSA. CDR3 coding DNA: TGTGCCAGCAGCTTAGAAGGAGGGCTTGGGAACACTGAAGCTTTCTTT. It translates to CASSLEGGLGNTEAFF.

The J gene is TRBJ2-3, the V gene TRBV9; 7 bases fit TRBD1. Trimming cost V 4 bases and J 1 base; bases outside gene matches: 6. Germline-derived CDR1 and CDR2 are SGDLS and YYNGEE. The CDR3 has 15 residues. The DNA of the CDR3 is TGTGCCAGCAGCCAAAAGGGACAGCGCACAGATACGCAGTATTTT. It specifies CASSQKGQRTDTQYF.

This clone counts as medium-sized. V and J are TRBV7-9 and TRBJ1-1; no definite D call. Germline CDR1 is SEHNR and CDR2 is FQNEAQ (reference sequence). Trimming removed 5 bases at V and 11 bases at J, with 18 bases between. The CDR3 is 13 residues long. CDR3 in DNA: TGTGCCAGCAGCGCTGACGGTGGTCGATGGGCTTTCTTT. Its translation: CASSADGGRWAFF.

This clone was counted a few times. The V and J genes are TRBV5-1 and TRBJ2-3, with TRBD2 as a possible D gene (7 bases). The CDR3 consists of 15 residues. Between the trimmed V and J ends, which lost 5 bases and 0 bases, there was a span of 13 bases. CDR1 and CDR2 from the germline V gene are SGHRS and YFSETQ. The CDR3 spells CASRRGGSSTDTQYF. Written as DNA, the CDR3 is TGCGCCAGCAGGCGCGGGGGCTCGAGCACAGATACGCAGTATTTT.

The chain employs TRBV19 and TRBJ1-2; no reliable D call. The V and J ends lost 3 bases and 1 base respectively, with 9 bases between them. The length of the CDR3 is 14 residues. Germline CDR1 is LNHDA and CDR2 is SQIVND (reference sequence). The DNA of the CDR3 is TGTGCCAGTAGTATGACTGGCAGTAACTATGGCTACACCTTC. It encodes CASSMTGSNYGYTF.

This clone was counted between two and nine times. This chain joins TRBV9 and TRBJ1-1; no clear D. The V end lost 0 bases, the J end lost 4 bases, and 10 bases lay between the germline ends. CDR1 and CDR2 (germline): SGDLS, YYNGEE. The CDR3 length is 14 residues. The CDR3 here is CASSVEGRSTEAFF. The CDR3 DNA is TGTGCCAGCAGCGTAGAGGGAAGGAGCACTGAAGCTTTCTTT.

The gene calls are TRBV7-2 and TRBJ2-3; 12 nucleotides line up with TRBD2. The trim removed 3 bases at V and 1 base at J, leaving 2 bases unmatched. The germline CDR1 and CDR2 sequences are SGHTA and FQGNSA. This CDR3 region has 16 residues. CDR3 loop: CASSFRLAGGTDTQYF. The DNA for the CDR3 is TGTGCCAGCAGCTTTAGACTAGCGGGGGGCACAGATACGCAGTATTTT.

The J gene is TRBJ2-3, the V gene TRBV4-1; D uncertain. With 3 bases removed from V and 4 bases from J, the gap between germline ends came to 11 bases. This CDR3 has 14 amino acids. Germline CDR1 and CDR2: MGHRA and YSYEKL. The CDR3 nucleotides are TGCGCCAGCAGCCAGCATGCCGCGGCAGATACGCAGTATTTT. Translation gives CASSQHAAADTQYF.

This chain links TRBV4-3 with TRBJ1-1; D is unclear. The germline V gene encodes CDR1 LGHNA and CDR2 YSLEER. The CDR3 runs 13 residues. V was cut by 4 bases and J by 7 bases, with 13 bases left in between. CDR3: CASSLWGGNEAFF. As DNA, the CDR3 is TGCGCCAGCAGCCTGTGGGGAGGGAATGAAGCTTTCTTT.

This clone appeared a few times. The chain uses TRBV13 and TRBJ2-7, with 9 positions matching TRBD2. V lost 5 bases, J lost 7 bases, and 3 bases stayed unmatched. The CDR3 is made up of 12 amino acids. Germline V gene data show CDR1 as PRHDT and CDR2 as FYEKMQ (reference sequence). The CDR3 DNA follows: TGTGCCAGCAGCCCCCTAGCGGGGGAGCAGTACTTC. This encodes CASSPLAGEQYF.